These 20 T cell receptor beta chains originate from one sample sequenced in a study of blood T cells in healthy people across ages. Sample-barcoded 5' priming and a J-beta primer mix drove a second PCR of about 6 to 12 cycles. MiXCR was run by TCRdb on the 5' RACE reads, yielding one entry per CDR3 protein. The data contain 1,500,000 or so distinct CDR3 sequences, 40% to 45% of them seen just once; the ten biggest clones take up less than 5%. Material: blood. All receptors derive from a young woman in good health.

The chain has TRBV29-1 and TRBJ1-2; no reliable D call. With 2 bases removed from V and 2 bases from J, the gap between germline ends came to 9 bases. The CDR3 covers 13 residues. The germline V gene has CDR1 SQVTM and CDR2 ANQGSEA. CDR3 DNA sequence: TGCAGCGTTGAAATTGGGGTAAACTATGGCTACACCTTC. It is translated as CSVEIGVNYGYTF.

J is TRBJ1-5 and V is TRBV24-1; 9 bases agree with TRBD1. The J segment lost 0 bases and the V segment lost 7 bases, leaving 15 bases of the junction unmatched. The CDR3 runs to 19 residues. Looked up from germline, CDR1 is KGHDR and CDR2 is SFDVKD. The CDR3 sequence: CATRTPRDRATYSNQPQHF. The CDR3 nucleotides read TGTGCCACCAGAACGCCGCGGGACAGGGCAACCTATAGCAATCAGCCCCAGCATTTT.

V is TRBV21-1 and J is TRBJ2-2. TRBV21-1 is recorded as a pseudogene. The CDR3 is made up of 16 amino acids. The CDR3 DNA reads as TGTGCCAGCAGCAAAGGGCTAGGGTTTGGGATTAGGGAGCTGTTTTTT. Translating gives CASSKGLGFGIRELFF.

V gene TRBV12-3 or TRBV12-4 combines with J gene TRBJ1-1; D ambiguous. Trimming took off 3 bases at V and 0 bases at J, with 11 bases between the two ends. The CDR3 has 15 amino acids. The CDR3 is CASSFSWPMNTEAFF. In nucleotides, the CDR3 is TGTGCCAGCAGTTTTTCTTGGCCGATGAACACTGAAGCTTTCTTT.

The sample holds a few counts of this clonotype. This chain joins TRBV3-1 and TRBJ1-1; no clear D. V was trimmed by 4 bases and J by 3 bases, leaving 15 bases between them. The germline gives CDR1 LGHDT, CDR2 YNNKEL (reference sequence). CDR3 length equals 15 residues. The CDR3 coding sequence is TGTGCCAGCAGCCCGGTTGAATCCGGGTACACTGAAGCTTTCTTT. This gives the protein CASSPVESGYTEAFF.

This clonotype has more than one count but fewer than ten. The chain carries TRBV7-2 and TRBJ2-2, with 9 bases identical to TRBD1. The CDR3 covers 14 residues. The germline V gene encodes CDR1 SGHTA and CDR2 FQGNSA. With 6 bases clipped from V and 8 bases from J, the junction kept 7 bases outside the gene matches. The CDR3 DNA is TGTGCCAGCAGTCGACAGGGGGTAGTAGGGGAGCTGTTTTTT. Translated: CASSRQGVVGELFF.

V usage is TRBV6-2 or TRBV6-3 and J usage is TRBJ2-1; TRBD2 agrees at 10 bases. This CDR3 contains 15 residues. The germline gives CDR1 MNHEY, CDR2 SVGEGT. With 1 base clipped from V and 5 bases from J, the junction kept 2 bases outside the gene matches. The CDR3 reads CASSYLAGGNNEQFF. Here the CDR3 DNA reads TGTGCCAGCAGTTACTTAGCGGGGGGAAACAATGAGCAGTTCTTC.

This clonotype has only a few counts. V and J are TRBV9 and TRBJ2-5; 7 bases match TRBD1. The J call may be incorrect, as the DNA end agrees better with TRBJ2-7. Germline CDR1 reads SGDLS; CDR2 reads YYNGEE. The CDR3 sequence is 15 residues long. The CDR3 DNA reads TGTGCCAGCAGCGTAGCCGAGGGGGCGGGCTACGAGCAGTACTTC. This encodes CASSVAEGAGYEQYF.

There are a few counts of this clonotype. The CDR3 protein is CASSQDRTPSLANVLTF. CDR3 nucleotide sequence: TGCGCCAGCAGCCAGGACAGGACCCCTTCTTTGGCCAACGTCCTGACTTTC. The chain uses TRBV4-3 and TRBJ2-6; 7 nucleotides agree with TRBD1. Germline V gene sequence: CDR1 LGHNA, CDR2 YSLEER. The CDR3 totals 17 residues. Germline trimming cut 3 bases from V and 6 bases from J; bases unmatched to any gene: 11.

This chain links TRBV12-3 or TRBV12-4 with TRBJ1-5; TRBD1 aligns across 8 bases. Unmatched junction bases numbered 5, after V lost 6 bases and J lost 4 bases. The CDR3 is 14 residues long. CDR3 coding DNA: TGTGCCAGCAGGACGACAGGGGAAAATCAGCCCCAGCATTTT. The encoded protein is CASRTTGENQPQHF.

At least ten counts were recorded for this clonotype. The genes are TRBV29-1 and TRBJ1-2; 11 bases are shared with TRBD1. This CDR3 contains 13 residues. Trimming took 6 bases from V and 2 from J; bases not matched to a gene: 2. The germline V gene has CDR1 SQVTM and CDR2 ANQGSEA. The CDR3 loop reads CSVDRGQNYGYTF. The DNA of the CDR3 is TGCAGCGTGGACAGGGGGCAGAACTATGGCTACACCTTC.

The chain has TRBV10-3 and TRBJ2-1, with 8 bases aligning to TRBD1. The germline V gene encodes CDR1 ENHRY and CDR2 SYGVKD. The CDR3 has 15 residues. J lost 6 bases, V lost 7 bases, and 11 bases had no gene match. CDR3 in amino acids: CAIMSSGTGSNEQFF. CDR3 nucleotide sequence: TGTGCCATCATGTCTTCCGGGACAGGATCCAATGAGCAGTTCTTC.

As concerns this clonotype: One base away lies a much larger clone, so this may be a sequencing read error. The V call is TRBV11-2, the J call TRBJ2-7; D not resolved. The CDR3 consists of 11 residues. Trimming removed 2 bases from V and 2 bases from J, with 1 base in between. Germline CDR1 reads SGHAT; CDR2 reads FQNNGV. This chain's CDR3 is CASSLPYEQYF. CDR3 nucleotides: TGTGCCAGCAGCTTACCCTACGAGCAGTACTTC.

A few counts support this clonotype. V is TRBV14 and J is TRBJ2-3; D not certain. Per the germline V gene, CDR1 is SGHDN and CDR2 is FVKESK. V shed 4 bases and J shed 8 bases, with 13 bases lying between them. This CDR3 spans 13 amino acids. CDR3 sequence reads: CASSLGIPGTQYF. DNA of the CDR3: TGTGCCAGCAGCCTAGGGATCCCGGGTACGCAGTATTTT. The full variable domain, its missing parts supplied by reference TRBV14 and TRBJ2-3, is EAGVTQFPSHSVIEKGQTVTLRCDPISGHDNLYWYRRVMGKEIKFLLHFVKESKQDESGMPNNRFLAERTGGTYSTLKVQPAELEDSGVYFCASSLGIPGTQYFGPGTRLTVL.

A word on this clonotype: Its ends do not fully match the called genes, so a read error is possible. The rearrangement uses TRBV13 and TRBJ2-1; D remains unclear. With the DNA end fitting TRBJ2-7 better, the J assignment may be wrong. Looked up from germline, CDR1 is PRHDT and CDR2 is FYEKMQ (reference sequence). The CDR3 is 12 amino acids. The CDR3 here is CTSSLIYNEQYF. CDR3 sequence (DNA): TGTACCAGCAGCTTAATCTACAATGAGCAGTACTTC.

The V call is TRBV28, the J call TRBJ2-3; maybe TRBD1 (5 bases). Trimming removed 5 bases from V and 4 bases from J, with 13 bases in between. Per the germline V gene, CDR1 is MDHEN and CDR2 is SYDVKM. The CDR3 length is 14 residues. CDR3 sequence: CASSPLGAADTQYF. In DNA form, the CDR3 reads TGTGCCAGCAGTCCGTTAGGGGCGGCAGATACGCAGTATTTT.

The V call is TRBV6-5, the J call TRBJ2-4; TRBD1 matches 7 bases. The CDR3 spans 15 residues. The J segment lost 1 base and the V segment lost 5 bases, leaving 5 bases of the junction unmatched. In germline, CDR1 is MNHEY, CDR2 SVGAGI. This CDR3 is CASSQGELAKNIQYF. The CDR3 bases are TGTGCCAGCAGTCAGGGGGAATTGGCCAAAAACATTCAGTACTTC.

The chain recombines TRBV5-1 with TRBJ2-1, with 12 nucleotides matching TRBD2. This CDR3 contains 16 residues. The junction had 6 bases not matched to a gene; V was cut back by 4 bases and J by 4 bases. CDR1 and CDR2 from the germline V gene are SGHRS and YFSETQ. This CDR3 reads CASSASGTSGYNEQFF. CDR3 DNA sequence: TGCGCCAGCAGCGCCTCCGGGACTAGCGGGTACAATGAGCAGTTCTTC.

The genes are TRBV7-2 and TRBJ1-2, with D hard to call. The CDR3 spans 15 residues. Trimming took off 6 bases at V and 2 bases at J, with 16 bases between the two ends. Germline V gene sequence: CDR1 SGHTA, CDR2 FQGNSA. The CDR3 nucleotides are TGTGCCAGCAGGAAGGAGTCCTTCGCCAACTATGGCTACACCTTC. Translation: CASRKESFANYGYTF.

The table lists this clonotype with a few counts. The chain has TRBV7-9 and TRBJ2-1; D might be TRBD2 (5 bases). Germline assignment: CDR1 SEHNR and CDR2 FQNEAQ (reference sequence). The CDR3 runs to 19 residues. The V end was cut by 5 bases, the J end by 2 bases, with 25 bases between. The CDR3 nucleotides are TGTGCCAGCAGCACCCCACGCTCCCCTGGGAGAACGGCCTACAATGAGCAGTTCTTC. Translated: CASSTPRSPGRTAYNEQFF.